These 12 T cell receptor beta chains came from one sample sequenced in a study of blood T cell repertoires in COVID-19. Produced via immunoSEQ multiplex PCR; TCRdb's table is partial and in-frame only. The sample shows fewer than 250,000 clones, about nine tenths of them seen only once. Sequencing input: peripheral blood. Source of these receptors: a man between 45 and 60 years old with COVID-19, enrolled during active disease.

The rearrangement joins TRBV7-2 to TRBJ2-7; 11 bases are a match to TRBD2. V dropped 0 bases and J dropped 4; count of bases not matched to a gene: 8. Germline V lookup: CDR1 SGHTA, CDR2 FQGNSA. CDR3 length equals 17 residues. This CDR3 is CASSLALLAGGFYEQYF. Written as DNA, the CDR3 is TGTGCCAGCAGCTTAGCGCTGCTAGCGGGGGGTTTTTACGAGCAGTACTTC.

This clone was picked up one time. The CDR3 is CASSTGGSSYNEQFF. The CDR3 DNA follows: TGCGCCAGCAGCACGGGGGGCAGCTCCTACAATGAGCAGTTCTTC. The chain is built from TRBV5-1 and TRBJ2-1; D may be TRBD2 (7 bases). Germline loops: CDR1 SGHRS, CDR2 YFSETQ. V lost 4 bases to trimming and J lost 0 bases, with 11 bases between them. This CDR3 has 15 amino acids.

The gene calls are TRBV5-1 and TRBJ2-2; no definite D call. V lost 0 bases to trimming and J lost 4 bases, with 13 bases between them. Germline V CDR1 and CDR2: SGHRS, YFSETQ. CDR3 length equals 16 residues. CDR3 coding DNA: TGCGCCAGCAGCTTGGCCCATGGTCCGGGCACCGGGGAGCTGTTTTTT. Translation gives CASSLAHGPGTGELFF.

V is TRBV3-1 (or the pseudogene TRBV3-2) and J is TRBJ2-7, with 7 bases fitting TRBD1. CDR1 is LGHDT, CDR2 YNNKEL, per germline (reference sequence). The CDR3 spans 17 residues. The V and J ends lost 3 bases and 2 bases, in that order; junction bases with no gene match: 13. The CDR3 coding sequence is TGTGCCAGCAGCCAGTACAAGGCTAGGGGGCACACCTACGAGCAGTACTTC. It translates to CASSQYKARGHTYEQYF.

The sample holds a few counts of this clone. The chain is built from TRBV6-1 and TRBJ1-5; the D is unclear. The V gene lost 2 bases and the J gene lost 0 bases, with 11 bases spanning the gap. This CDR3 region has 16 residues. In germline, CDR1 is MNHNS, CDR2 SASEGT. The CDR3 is CASSESGIYSNQPQHF. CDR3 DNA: TGTGCCAGCAGTGAATCGGGGATCTATAGCAATCAGCCCCAGCATTTT.

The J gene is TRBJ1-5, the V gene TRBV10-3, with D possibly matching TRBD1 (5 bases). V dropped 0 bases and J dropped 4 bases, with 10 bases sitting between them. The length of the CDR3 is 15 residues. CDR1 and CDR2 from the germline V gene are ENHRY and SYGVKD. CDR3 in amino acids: CAISESGGRNQPQHF. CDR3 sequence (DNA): TGTGCCATCAGTGAGTCTGGGGGGAGAAATCAGCCCCAGCATTTT.

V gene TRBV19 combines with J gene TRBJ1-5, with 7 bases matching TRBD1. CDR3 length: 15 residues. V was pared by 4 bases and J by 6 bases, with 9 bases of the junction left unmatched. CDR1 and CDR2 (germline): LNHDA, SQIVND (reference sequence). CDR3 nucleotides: TGTGCCAGTAGTACGATGACAGGGTTGGGTCAGCCCCAGCATTTT. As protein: CASSTMTGLGQPQHF.

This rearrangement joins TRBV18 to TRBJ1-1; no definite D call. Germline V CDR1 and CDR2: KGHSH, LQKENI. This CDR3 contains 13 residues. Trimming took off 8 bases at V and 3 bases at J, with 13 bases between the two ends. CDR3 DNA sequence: TGTGCCAGCGCGCGCGCCCACGACACTGAAGCTTTCTTT. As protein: CASARAHDTEAFF.

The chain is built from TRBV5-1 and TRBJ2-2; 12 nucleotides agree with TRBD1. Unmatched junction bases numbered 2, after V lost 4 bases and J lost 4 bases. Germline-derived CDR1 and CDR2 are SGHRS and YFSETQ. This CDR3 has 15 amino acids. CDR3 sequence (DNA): TGCGCCAGCAGCCCGGGACAGGGGGCCACCGGGGAGCTGTTTTTT. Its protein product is CASSPGQGATGELFF.

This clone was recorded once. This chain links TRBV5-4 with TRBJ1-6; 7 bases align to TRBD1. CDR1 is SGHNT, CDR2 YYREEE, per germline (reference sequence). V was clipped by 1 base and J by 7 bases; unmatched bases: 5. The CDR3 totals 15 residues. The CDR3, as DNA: TGTGCCAGCAGCTTGTTTAACAGGGGAAATTCACCCCTCCACTTT. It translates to CASSLFNRGNSPLHF.

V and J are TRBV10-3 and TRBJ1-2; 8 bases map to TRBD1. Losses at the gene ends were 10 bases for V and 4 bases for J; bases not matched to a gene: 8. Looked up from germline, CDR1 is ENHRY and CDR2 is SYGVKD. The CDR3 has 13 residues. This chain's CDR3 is CATAGTGSYGYTF. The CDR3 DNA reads TGTGCCACCGCCGGGACAGGTTCCTATGGCTACACCTTC.

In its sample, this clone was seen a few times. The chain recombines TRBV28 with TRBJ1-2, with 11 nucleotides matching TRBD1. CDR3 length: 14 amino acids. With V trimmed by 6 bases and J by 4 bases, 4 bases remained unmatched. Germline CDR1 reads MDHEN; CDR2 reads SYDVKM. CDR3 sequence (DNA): TGTGCCAGCAGGGGACAGGGGGGCGGCTATGGCTACACCTTC. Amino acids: CASRGQGGGYGYTF.